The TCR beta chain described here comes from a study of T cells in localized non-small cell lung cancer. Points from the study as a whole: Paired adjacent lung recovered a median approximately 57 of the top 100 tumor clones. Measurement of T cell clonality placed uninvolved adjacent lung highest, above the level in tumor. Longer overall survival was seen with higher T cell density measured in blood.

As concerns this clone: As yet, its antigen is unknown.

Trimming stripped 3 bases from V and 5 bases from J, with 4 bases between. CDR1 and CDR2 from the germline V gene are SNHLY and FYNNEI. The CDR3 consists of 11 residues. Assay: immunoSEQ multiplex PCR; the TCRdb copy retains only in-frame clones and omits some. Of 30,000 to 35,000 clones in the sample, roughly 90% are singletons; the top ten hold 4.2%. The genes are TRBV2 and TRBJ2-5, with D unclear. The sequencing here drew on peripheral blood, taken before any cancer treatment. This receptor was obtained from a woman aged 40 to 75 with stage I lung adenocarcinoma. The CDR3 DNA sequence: TGTGCCAGCAGTGACGACGAGACCCAGTACTTC. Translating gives CASSDDETQYF.